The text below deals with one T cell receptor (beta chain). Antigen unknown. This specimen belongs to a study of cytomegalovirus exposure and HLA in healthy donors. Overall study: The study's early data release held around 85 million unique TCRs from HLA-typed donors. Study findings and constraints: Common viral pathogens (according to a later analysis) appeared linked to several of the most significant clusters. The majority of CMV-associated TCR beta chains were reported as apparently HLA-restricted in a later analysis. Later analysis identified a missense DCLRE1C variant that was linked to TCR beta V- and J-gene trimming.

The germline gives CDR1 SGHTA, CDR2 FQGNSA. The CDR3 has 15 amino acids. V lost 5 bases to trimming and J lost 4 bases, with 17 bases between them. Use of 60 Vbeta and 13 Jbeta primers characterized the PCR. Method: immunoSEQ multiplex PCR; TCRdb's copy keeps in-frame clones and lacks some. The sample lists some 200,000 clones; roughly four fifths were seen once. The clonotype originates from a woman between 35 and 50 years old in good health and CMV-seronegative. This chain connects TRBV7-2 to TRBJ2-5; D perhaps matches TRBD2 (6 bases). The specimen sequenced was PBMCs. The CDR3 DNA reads TGTGCCAGCAGCATTACCCTAGCGTATTCAGAGACCCAGTACTTC. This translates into CASSITLAYSETQYF.